The source of this TCR beta chain is a study of response to subunit inactivated influenza vaccine. General study points: The study's authors posited that every seasonal influenza vaccination enlists few new T cells.

CDR1 and CDR2 from the germline V gene are SGHAT and FQNNGV. The CDR3 has 12 residues. The V end lost 5 bases, the J end lost 9 bases, and 12 bases lay between the germline ends. This clonotype was counted between two and nine times. Its antigen is unidentified. Using its own MiXCR run on the RT-PCR reads, TCRdb lists one record per CDR3 protein. Of fewer than 350,000 distinct CDR3 sequences listed, 21% are singletons. The chain employs TRBV11-2 and TRBJ2-3, with D maybe TRBD2 (6 bases). The clonotype comes from a man between 50 and 69 years old who received an inactivated influenza vaccine. The sample in question was PBMCs from blood, obtained 21 months after vaccination. The CDR3 region is CASSASAGTQYF. The CDR3 DNA follows: TGTGCCAGCAGCGCCTCGGCGGGGACGCAGTATTTT.